This TCR beta chain was identified during a study of blood T cell repertoires in COVID-19. Libraries were prepared by immunoSEQ multiplex PCR; TCRdb keeps only in-frame clonotypes and omits some of them. In the table there are around 89,000 clones, 80% to 90% of which are singletons. The CDR3 has 14 amino acids. Between the trimmed V and J ends, which lost 6 bases and 2 bases, there was a span of 13 bases. CDR1 is LNHDA and CDR2 is SQIVND in the germline V gene (reference sequence). The TCR sequence derives from a middle-aged man with acute or convalescent COVID-19. Input material: peripheral blood. This chain connects TRBV19 to TRBJ2-5, with TRBD1 as a possible D gene (5 bases). The CDR3 bases are TGTGCCAGTAGAGAGCAGGGTTCGCAAGAGACCCAGTACTTC. As protein: CASREQGSQETQYF.